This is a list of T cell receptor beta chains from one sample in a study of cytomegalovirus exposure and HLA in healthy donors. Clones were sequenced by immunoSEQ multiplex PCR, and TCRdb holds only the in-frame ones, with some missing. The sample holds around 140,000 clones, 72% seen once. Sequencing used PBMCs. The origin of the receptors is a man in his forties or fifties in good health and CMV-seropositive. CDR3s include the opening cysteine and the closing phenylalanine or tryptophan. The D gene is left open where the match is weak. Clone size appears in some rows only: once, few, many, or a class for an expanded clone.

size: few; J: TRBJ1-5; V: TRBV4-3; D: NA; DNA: TGCGCCAGCAGCCAAGCGGAGGATCAGCCCCAGCATTTT; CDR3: CASSQAEDQPQHF
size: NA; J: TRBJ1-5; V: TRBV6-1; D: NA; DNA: TGTGCCAGCAGTGAAAGGTCGGCGGGTAGTAGCAATCAGCCCCAGCATTTT; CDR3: CASSERSAGSSNQPQHF
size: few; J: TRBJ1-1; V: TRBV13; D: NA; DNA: TGTGCCAGCAGCTTAGAGGTGGGGGGAGCTTTCTTT; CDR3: CASSLEVGGAFF
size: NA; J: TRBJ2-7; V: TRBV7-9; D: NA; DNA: TGTGCCAGCACTCCGCCAGGGTCTCCCTACGAGCAGTACTTC; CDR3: CASTPPGSPYEQYF
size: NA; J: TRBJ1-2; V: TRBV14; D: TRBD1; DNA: TGTGCCAGCAGCCAGAGGACAGGAGGAATGGCTTATGGCTACACCTTC; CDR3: CASSQRTGGMAYGYTF
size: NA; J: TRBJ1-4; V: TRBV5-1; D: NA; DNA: TGCGCCAGCAGACCGGGAATCAATGAAAAACTGTTTTTT; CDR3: CASRPGINEKLFF
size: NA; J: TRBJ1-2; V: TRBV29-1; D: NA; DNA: TGCAGCGTTGAAGAACGTACAGGGCGGCACTATGGCTACACCTTC; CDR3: CSVEERTGRHYGYTF
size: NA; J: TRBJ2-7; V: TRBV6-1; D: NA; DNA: TGTGCCAGCAGTGAGTACTACGAGCAGTACTTC; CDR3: CASSEYYEQYF
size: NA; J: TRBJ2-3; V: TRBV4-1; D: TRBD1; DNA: TGCGCCAGCAGCCCCCGGGGGGGGACAGGGGGACTAGGGGCGCAGTATTTT; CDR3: CASSPRGGTGGLGAQYF
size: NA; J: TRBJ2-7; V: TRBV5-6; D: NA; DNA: TGTGCCAGCAGCTCCTCACTAGCAGCTTGGCACGAGCAGTACTTC; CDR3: CASSSSLAAWHEQYF
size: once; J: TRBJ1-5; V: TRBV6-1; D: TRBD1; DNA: TGTGCCAGCAGCACGGACAGGGCGAGCAATCAGCCCCAGCATTTT; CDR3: CASSTDRASNQPQHF
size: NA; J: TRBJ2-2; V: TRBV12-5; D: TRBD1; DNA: TGTGCTAGTGGCCCGGACAGGTCGAGGACCGGGGAGCTGTTTTTT; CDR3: CASGPDRSRTGELFF
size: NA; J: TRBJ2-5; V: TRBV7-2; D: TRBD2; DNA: TGTGCCAGCAGCTTCGGACTAGCGGGAGGTGAGACCCAGTACTTC; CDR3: CASSFGLAGGETQYF
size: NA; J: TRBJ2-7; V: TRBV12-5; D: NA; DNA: TGTGCTAGTGGTTTGGGCGACGAGCAGTACTTC; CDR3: CASGLGDEQYF
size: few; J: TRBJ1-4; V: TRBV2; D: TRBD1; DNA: TGTGCCAGCAGGTTTACAGGGGACGGTGAAAAACTGTTTTTT; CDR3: CASRFTGDGEKLFF
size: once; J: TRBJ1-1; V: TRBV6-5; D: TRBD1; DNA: TGTGCCAGCAGAGAGGACAGGGGGGACACTGAAGCTTTCTTT; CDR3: CASREDRGDTEAFF
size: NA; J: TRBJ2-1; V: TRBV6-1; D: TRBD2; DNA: TGTGCCAACCAAGAAGGGACTAGCGGGGTGGATGAGCAGTTCTTC; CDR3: CANQEGTSGVDEQFF
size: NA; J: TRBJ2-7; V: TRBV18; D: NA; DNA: TGTGCCAGCTCACCACGACAGGCCTACGAGCAGTACTTC; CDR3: CASSPRQAYEQYF
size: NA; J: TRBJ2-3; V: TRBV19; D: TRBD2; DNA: TGTGCCAGTAGTATCAGTTGGGGAGGGCGGGATACGCAGTATTTT; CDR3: CASSISWGGRDTQYF
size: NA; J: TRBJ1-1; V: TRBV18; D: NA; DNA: TGTGCCAGCTCTCCCCGGGGGGGAATCCCTGAAGCTTTCTTT; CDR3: CASSPRGGIPEAFF
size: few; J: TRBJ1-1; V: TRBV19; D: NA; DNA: TGTGCCAGTAGTATAGACGATCCCGGGACTGAAGCTTTCTTT; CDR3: CASSIDDPGTEAFF
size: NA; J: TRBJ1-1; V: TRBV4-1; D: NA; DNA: TGCGCCAGCAGCCAAGGATGGGGGGGGACGAACACTGAAGCTTTCTTT; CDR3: CASSQGWGGTNTEAFF
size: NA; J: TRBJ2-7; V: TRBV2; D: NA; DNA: TGTGCCAGCAGTGATGTTCAGTCCTACGAGCAGTACTTC; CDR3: CASSDVQSYEQYF
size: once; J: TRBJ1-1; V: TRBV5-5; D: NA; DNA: TGTGCCAGCAGCCTAAACACTGAAGCTTTCTTT; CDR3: CASSLNTEAFF
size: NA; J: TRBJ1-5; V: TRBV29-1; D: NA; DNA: TGCAGCGTTGAAGATCTCCGGGCAGGGTCCAATCAGCCCCAGCATTTT; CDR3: CSVEDLRAGSNQPQHF
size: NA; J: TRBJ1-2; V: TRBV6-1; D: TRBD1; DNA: TGTGCCAGCAGCCGCGACAGGGTAAATGGCTACACCTTC; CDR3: CASSRDRVNGYTF
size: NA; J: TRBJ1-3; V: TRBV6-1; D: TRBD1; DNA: TGTGCCAGCAAGGACAGGGAGGTTTCTGGAAACACCATATATTTT; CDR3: CASKDREVSGNTIYF
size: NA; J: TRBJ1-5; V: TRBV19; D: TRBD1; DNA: TGTGCCAGTAGTATGGGGGTAGAAGGGACAGGAGTTCAGCCCCAGCATTTT; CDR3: CASSMGVEGTGVQPQHF
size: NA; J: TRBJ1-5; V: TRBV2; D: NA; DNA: TGTGCCAGCAGTGGGTGGGGAGACGGGCCCCAGCATTTT; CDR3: CASSGWGDGPQHF